The source of this TCR beta chain is a study of CD8 T cells in ankylosing spondylitis. Preparation of TCR beta libraries was done by quantitative 5'-RACE with molecular barcodes. MiXCR, run by TCRdb on the 5' RACE reads, gives a single entry per CDR3 protein. The sample holds around 390,000 distinct CDR3 sequences; 20% to 25% are singletons and the top ten take about a sixth. CDR3 length: 16 amino acids. Germline V CDR1 and CDR2: MNHEY, SVGEGT. J was trimmed by 6 bases and V by 6 bases; bases with no gene match: 7. As regards this clonotype: The antigen is not known.

Broader study findings: Significant enrichment of disease-linked clones was reported in matched ankylosing spondylitis synovial fluid. A TCR beta motif made of eight highly homologous variants seemed typical of ankylosing spondylitis blood. Past studies reported some motif variants in reactive arthritis synovial fluid and blood.

The sequencing input was blood, either unsorted or a sorted T cell fraction (not recorded which). This clonotype originated in a male donor with ankylosing spondylitis. This sequence joins TRBV6-2 or TRBV6-3 and TRBJ2-1; TRBD2 agrees at 14 bases. CDR3 bases: TGTGCCAGCAGCCCCCCGGGACTAGCGGGAGTCAATGAGCAGTTCTTC. The encoded protein is CASSPPGLAGVNEQFF.